This T cell receptor (beta chain) appears in the sequencing data of a study of blood T cell repertoires in COVID-19. Background on the study: Sources were T cells, B-cell-depleted T cells, or PBMCs; the material itself was cDNA or gDNA.

This clone appeared once. Original processing methods: Amplification of reference gene primers provided the estimated nucleated cell counts. Using immunoSEQ multiplex PCR, the repertoire was profiled, and TCRdb retains in-frame clones only, with some absent. V and J calls and clone size are given by that table; D and trimming were obtained from the DNA. Among about 52,000 clones listed, about 90% were seen once. The CDR3 is 15 residues long. Germline CDR1 GTSNPN, CDR2 SVGIG (reference sequence). Trimming took 6 bases from V and 2 from J; bases not matched to a gene: 7. This clonotype was obtained from a man aged 80 or over with active or convalescent COVID-19. Sequenced material: peripheral blood. V usage is TRBV30 and J usage is TRBJ2-2, with TRBD2 identical over 9 bases. The DNA of the CDR3 is TGTGCCTGTTCTCCCCTAGCGGGAAACACCGGGGAGCTGTTTTTT. Protein: CACSPLAGNTGELFF.